This record looks at one T cell receptor beta chain sequence and its context. Germline trimming cut 1 base from V and 5 bases from J; bases unmatched to any gene: 2. Per germline, CDR1 SEHNR and CDR2 FQNEAQ (reference sequence). CDR3 size: 14 residues. RNA amounts of about 0.45 to 1 ug underwent reverse transcription with random hexamers. An immunoSEQ multiplex PCR amplified TCR beta CDR3 over 54 Vbeta and 13 Jbeta. TCRdb re-called the immunoSEQ multiplex PCR reads through MiXCR, storing one row per CDR3 protein. The repertoire has about 400,000 distinct CDR3 sequences, more than 80% of them found once; the top ten carry about 0.1%. This record belongs to a study of CD8 T cells in Susac syndrome. Treatment-naive patients with stable or active relapsing-remitting disease were the multiple sclerosis controls. TEMRA cells were FACS-enriched and CD8+ and CD4+ T cells negatively isolated.

Sequencing was done on a sample of CD8+ T cells from PBMCs. The J gene is TRBJ2-1, the V gene TRBV7-9; 7 nucleotides match TRBD2. This receptor was identified in a human donor with multiple sclerosis. CDR3 loop: CASSLVLADNEQFF. CDR3 nucleotides: TGTGCCAGCAGCTTAGTGCTAGCGGACAATGAGCAGTTCTTC.